These T cell receptor beta chains were read from a single sample in a study of blood T cell repertoires in COVID-19. The data were produced by immunoSEQ multiplex PCR, yet TCRdb's version contains in-frame clones alone and is incomplete. The sample consists of about 110,000 clones, more than 80% of them appearing once. Sequencing was performed on peripheral blood. The receptors here all came from a woman in her sixties or seventies with COVID-19, enrolled during active disease. Each CDR3 is given with its conserved first and last residue. The order of the fields is D gene, V gene, clone size, J gene, CDR3 protein, CDR3 DNA. The D gene is left open where the match is weak. Clone size is stated in some rows and not others, as once, few, many or a class when expanded.

NA	TRBV11-2	NA	TRBJ2-4	CASSLSRTGIQYF	TGTGCCAGCAGCTTAAGTCGTACAGGCATTCAGTACTTC
TRBD1	TRBV19	NA	TRBJ2-4	CASTLYAQGAMKNIQYF	TGTGCCAGTACCCTATACGCGCAGGGGGCGATGAAAAACATTCAGTACTTC
NA	TRBV19	NA	TRBJ2-5	CASSPLDSIETQYF	TGTGCCAGTAGTCCGCTAGACAGTATAGAGACCCAGTACTTC
TRBD1	TRBV19	NA	TRBJ2-7	CASSISGTGTYEQYF	TGTGCCAGTAGTATCTCCGGGACAGGCACCTACGAGCAGTACTTC
TRBD1	TRBV6-5	NA	TRBJ1-1	CASSYDRGRGSEAFF	TGTGCCAGCAGTTACGACAGGGGGCGTGGGAGTGAAGCTTTCTTT
TRBD1	TRBV3-1/TRBV3-2	NA	TRBJ2-2	CASTLQGATGELFF	TGTGCCAGCACTCTACAGGGGGCGACGGGGGAGCTGTTTTTT
TRBD1	TRBV5-4	NA	TRBJ2-1	CASSAKTGGEQFF	TGTGCCAGCAGCGCGAAAACAGGGGGAGAGCAGTTCTTC
TRBD2	TRBV6-5	NA	TRBJ2-2	CASRQLAGSTGELFF	TGTGCCAGCAGACAACTAGCGGGGAGTACCGGGGAGCTGTTTTTT
NA	TRBV4-1	NA	TRBJ2-3	CASSQASTPGTDTQYF	TGCGCCAGCAGCCAAGCTAGTACCCCTGGCACAGATACGCAGTATTTT
TRBD2	TRBV3-1/TRBV3-2	NA	TRBJ2-3	CASSLRWTSGGDTQYF	TGTGCCAGCAGCCTTCGATGGACTAGCGGGGGCGATACGCAGTATTTT
TRBD2	TRBV6-5	once	TRBJ2-7	CASSLKRGLVHEQYF	TGTGCCAGCAGTTTAAAGCGGGGCCTCGTCCACGAGCAGTACTTC
TRBD1	TRBV3-1/TRBV3-2	NA	TRBJ1-2	CASSLDRVRLYGYTF	TGTGCCAGCAGCCTTGACAGGGTCCGTCTCTATGGCTACACCTTC
NA	TRBV4-1	once	TRBJ2-1	CASSQEYYGTYNEQFF	TGCGCCAGCAGCCAAGAGTATTACGGGACTTACAATGAGCAGTTCTTC
NA	TRBV9	once	TRBJ1-2	CASSPSASWGYTF	TGTGCCAGCAGCCCCTCCGCGTCCTGGGGCTACACCTTC
NA	TRBV12-3/TRBV12-4	NA	TRBJ1-4	CASSPDTWEKLFF	TGTGCCAGCAGTCCTGACACTTGGGAAAAACTGTTTTTT
NA	TRBV19	few	TRBJ1-3	CASSIDRSGRSGNTIYF	TGTGCCAGTAGTATAGATCGTTCGGGTCGCTCTGGAAACACCATATATTTT
NA	TRBV7-9	NA	TRBJ1-6	CASSPYTGSPPLHF	TGTGCCAGCAGCCCCTACACGGGGAGTCCACCCCTCCACTTT
NA	TRBV7-9	NA	TRBJ1-1	CASSLARGPNTEAFF	TGTGCCAGCAGCTTAGCGCGGGGGCCGAACACTGAAGCTTTCTTT
NA	TRBV3-1/TRBV3-2	NA	TRBJ1-6	CASSPAGYNSPLHF	TGTGCCAGCAGCCCCGCCGGTTATAATTCACCCCTCCACTTT
NA	TRBV11-2	NA	TRBJ1-1	CASSPSTLTEAFF	TGTGCCAGCAGCCCCTCCACATTAACTGAAGCTTTCTTT
TRBD2	TRBV15	NA	TRBJ2-7	CATSRDLPSGGYYEQYF	TGTGCCACCAGCAGAGATCTACCTAGCGGGGGGTATTACGAGCAGTACTTC
TRBD1	TRBV30	once	TRBJ1-4	CAWSVGTGKEKLFF	TGTGCCTGGAGTGTCGGGACAGGGAAGGAAAAACTGTTTTTT
TRBD2	TRBV4-2	NA	TRBJ2-1	CASSQDGLAGSNEQFF	TGTGCCAGCAGCCAAGATGGACTAGCGGGGTCGAATGAGCAGTTCTTC
NA	TRBV27	once	TRBJ2-2	CASSLRGGHTGELFF	TGTGCCAGCAGTTTAAGGGGGGGGCACACCGGGGAGCTGTTTTTT
NA	TRBV9	few	TRBJ1-5	CASSSGKGSQPQHF	TGTGCCAGCAGCTCCGGGAAGGGATCTCAGCCCCAGCATTTT
TRBD1	TRBV6-1	NA	TRBJ2-7	CASSEPWGQGHTLYEQYF	TGTGCCAGCAGTGAACCCTGGGGACAGGGCCATACCCTCTACGAGCAGTACTTC
NA	TRBV29-1	NA	TRBJ1-3	CSVAKSSGNTIYF	TGCAGCGTTGCCAAGAGCTCTGGAAACACCATATATTTT
NA	TRBV10-3	NA	TRBJ2-5	CAISEGAVFQETQYF	TGTGCCATCAGTGAGGGGGCAGTGTTCCAAGAGACCCAGTACTTC